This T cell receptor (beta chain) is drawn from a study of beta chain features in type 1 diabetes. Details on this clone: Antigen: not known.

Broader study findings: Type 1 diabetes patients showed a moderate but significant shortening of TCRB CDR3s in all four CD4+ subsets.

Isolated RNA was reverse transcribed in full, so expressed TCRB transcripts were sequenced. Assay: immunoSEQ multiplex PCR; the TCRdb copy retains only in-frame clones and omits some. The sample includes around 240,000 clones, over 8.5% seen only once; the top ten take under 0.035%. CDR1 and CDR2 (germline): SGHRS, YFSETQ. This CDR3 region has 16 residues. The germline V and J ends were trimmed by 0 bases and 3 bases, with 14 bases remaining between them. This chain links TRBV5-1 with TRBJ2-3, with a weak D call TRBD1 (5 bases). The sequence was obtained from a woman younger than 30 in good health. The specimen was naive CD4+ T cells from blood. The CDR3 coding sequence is TGCGCCAGCAGCTTGGGTGTCAGGGTGGCAACAGATACGCAGTATTTT. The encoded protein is CASSLGVRVATDTQYF.